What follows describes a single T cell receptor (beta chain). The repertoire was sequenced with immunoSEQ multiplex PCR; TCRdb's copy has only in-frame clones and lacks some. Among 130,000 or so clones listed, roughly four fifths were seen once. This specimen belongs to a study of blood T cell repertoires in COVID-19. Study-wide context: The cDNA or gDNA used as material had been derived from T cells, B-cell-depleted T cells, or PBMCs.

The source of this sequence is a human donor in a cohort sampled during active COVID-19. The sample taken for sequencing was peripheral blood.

The CDR3 DNA reads TGTGCCAGCTCCCAAGGACAGGGGTCTAACACTGAAGCTTTCTTT. Its protein is CASSQGQGSNTEAFF. The V and J genes are TRBV18 and TRBJ1-1; TRBD1 matches at 9 bases. From germline, CDR1 is KGHSH and CDR2 LQKENI. V gave up 6 bases and J gave up 2 bases; unmatched junction bases: 7. The CDR3 is 15 amino acids.